This T cell receptor beta chain was sequenced during a study of T cell changes during pregnancy in multiple sclerosis. The method was immunoSEQ multiplex PCR; TCRdb's version includes in-frame clones alone and lacks a portion of them. Of some 67,000 clones in the sample, 91% were seen once. Sequencing used peripheral blood, obtained in the first trimester of pregnancy. The source is a female donor with multiple sclerosis, enrolled in a pregnancy study.

In nucleotides, the CDR3 is TGTGCCAGCAGTTACCGACAGGGTCGGCTGTTTTTT. It specifies CASSYRQGRLFF. The V call is TRBV6-5, the J call TRBJ1-4; TRBD1 matches at 7 bases. Germline V gene lookup returns CDR1 MNHEY and CDR2 SVGAGI. This CDR3 region has 12 residues. The V segment lost 2 bases and the J segment 14 bases; nucleotides outside the gene matches: 5.